A single sample gave rise to the 10 T cell receptor beta chains below, sequenced in a study of radiotherapy plus CTLA-4 blockade in lung cancer. This table comes from immunoSEQ multiplex PCR, and its TCRdb copy is limited to in-frame clones, with some not included. The sample contains 50,000 to 65,000 clones, 60% to 80% of which appear only once. The sample here was peripheral blood, taken from a patient treated with radiotherapy plus ipilimumab. These receptors all come from a human donor with non-small cell lung cancer whose response to radiotherapy plus ipilimumab could not be evaluated.

This chain joins TRBV28 and TRBJ2-5; TRBD1 agrees at 7 bases. V lost 1 base and J lost 9; bases outside the gene matches: 8. In germline, CDR1 is MDHEN, CDR2 SYDVKM. This CDR3 spans 14 amino acids. The CDR3 sequence: CASSLYQGVGAQYF. In DNA, the CDR3 is TGTGCCAGCAGTTTATATCAGGGGGTAGGGGCCCAGTACTTC. Full variable domain (rest looked up from reference TRBV28 and TRBJ2-5): DVKVTQSSRYLVKRTGEKVFLECVQDMDHENMFWYRQDPGLGLRLIYFSYDVKMKEKGDIPEGYSVSREKKERFSLILESASTNQTSMYLCASSLYQGVGAQYFGPGTRLLVL.

This chain uses TRBV9 with TRBJ2-7, with 9 bases aligning to TRBD1. After removal of 3 bases from V and 5 bases from J, the junction contained 9 bases not matched to a gene. The CDR3 extends over 15 amino acids. Germline V gene lookup returns CDR1 SGDLS and CDR2 YYNGEE. CDR3 sequence reads: CASSEGQGRNHEQYF. In nucleotides, the CDR3 is TGTGCCAGCAGCGAGGGACAGGGTCGAAATCACGAGCAGTACTTC. The whole variable domain, filled in from reference TRBV9 and TRBJ2-7, reads DSGVTQTPKHLITATGQRVTLRCSPRSGDLSVYWYQQSLDQGLQFLIQYYNGEERAKGNILERFSAQQFPDLHSELNLSSLELGDSALYFCASSEGQGRNHEQYFGPGTRLTVT.

The chain employs TRBV6-1 and TRBJ1-5; D remains unclear. The CDR3 is made up of 13 amino acids. V was cut by 6 bases and J by 0 bases, with 6 bases left in between. Germline V gives CDR1 MNHNS, CDR2 SASEGT. The CDR3 sequence is CASSPYSNQPQHF. CDR3 DNA: TGTGCCAGCAGCCCCTATAGCAATCAGCCCCAGCATTTT.

The J gene is TRBJ2-5, the V gene TRBV4-2; TRBD2 aligns across 7 bases. The DNA end is more similar to TRBJ2-7, so the J call may be wrong. The CDR3 loop spans 13 amino acids. Germline V CDR1 and CDR2: LGHNA, YNFKEQ. CDR3 protein: CASSLREFYEQYF. For the CDR3, the DNA is TGTGCCAGCAGCCTGCGGGAGTTCTACGAGCAGTACTTC.

This chain uses TRBV28 with TRBJ1-2; 9 positions match TRBD1. The germline CDR1 and CDR2 sequences are MDHEN and SYDVKM. V dropped 3 bases and J dropped 0; count of bases not matched to a gene: 8. CDR3 length equals 17 residues. The CDR3 here is CASSLGTGWGANYGYTF. The CDR3 DNA is TGTGCCAGCAGTTTGGGGACAGGGTGGGGGGCTAACTATGGCTACACCTTC.

This sequence joins TRBV19 and TRBJ1-6, with D unresolved. Per germline, CDR1 LNHDA and CDR2 SQIVND (reference sequence). This CDR3 region has 13 residues. Deletions cut 6 bases from V and 13 bases from J, with 16 bases between. The CDR3 bases are TGTGCCAGTAGCCCCGACTTGTTTAAGCCCCTCCACTTT. It translates to CASSPDLFKPLHF.

The chain carries TRBV28 and TRBJ1-2; perhaps TRBD1 as D (6 bases). CDR1 is MDHEN, CDR2 SYDVKM, per germline. V lost 4 bases to trimming and J lost 8 bases, with 8 bases between them. This CDR3 is 11 amino acids long. Here the CDR3 DNA reads TGTGCCAGCAGTTGGGGGCTAGGCTACACCTTC. Translation: CASSWGLGYTF.

The rearrangement uses TRBV7-9 and TRBJ1-4, with 7 bases matching TRBD1. This CDR3 comprises 15 residues. The trim removed 3 bases at V and 17 bases at J, leaving 18 bases unmatched. Germline V CDR1 and CDR2: SEHNR, FQNEAQ (reference sequence). CDR3 sequence: CASSFADRRSFRRFF. The DNA of the CDR3 is TGTGCCAGCAGCTTTGCGGACAGGAGGAGTTTTCGTCGTTTTTTT.

CDR3 coding DNA: TGTGCCAGCAGCTATCTAGCGGGGGGGTACACAGATACGCAGTATTTT. It yields the protein CASSYLAGGYTDTQYF. The V gene is TRBV5-6, the J gene TRBJ2-3; 12 bases map to TRBD2. V dropped 3 bases and J dropped 2; count of bases not matched to a gene: 4. Germline-derived CDR1 and CDR2 are SGHDT and YYEEEE. The CDR3 sequence is 16 residues long.

V and J are TRBV6-1 and TRBJ1-5, with D perhaps TRBD1 (5 bases). V was clipped by 6 bases and J by 3 bases, with 15 bases between them. Germline V gene sequence: CDR1 MNHNS, CDR2 SASEGT. This CDR3 region has 15 residues. In DNA form, the CDR3 reads TGTGCCAGCAGCCGAATACAGGTCACCAATCAGCCCCAGCATTTT. It codes for CASSRIQVTNQPQHF.